This T cell receptor (beta chain) was retrieved from a study of blood T cell repertoires in COVID-19. Study context: Both acute and convalescent COVID-19 samples were obtained from the United States, Italy and Spain. The analysed material was cDNA or gDNA that came from T cells, B-cell-depleted T cells, or PBMCs.

CDR3 length equals 10 residues. Germline lookup yields CDR1 SQVTM and CDR2 ANQGSEA. The V end was cut by 4 bases, the J end by 10 bases, with 8 bases between. Per the original methods: Reference gene primer amplification yielded estimated nucleated cell counts. Assay: immunoSEQ multiplex PCR; the TCRdb copy retains only in-frame clones and omits some. V and J calls and clone size are those listed in that table; D and trimming were worked out from the DNA. This table holds over 85,000 clones, about four fifths found once. The rearrangement uses TRBV29-1 and TRBJ2-1; the D is unclear. This receptor was identified in a man in his sixties or seventies with acute or convalescent COVID-19. The material sequenced was peripheral blood. CDR3 coding DNA: TGCAGCGTTGCCTACTTCGAGCAGTTCTTC. Protein sequence: CSVAYFEQFF.